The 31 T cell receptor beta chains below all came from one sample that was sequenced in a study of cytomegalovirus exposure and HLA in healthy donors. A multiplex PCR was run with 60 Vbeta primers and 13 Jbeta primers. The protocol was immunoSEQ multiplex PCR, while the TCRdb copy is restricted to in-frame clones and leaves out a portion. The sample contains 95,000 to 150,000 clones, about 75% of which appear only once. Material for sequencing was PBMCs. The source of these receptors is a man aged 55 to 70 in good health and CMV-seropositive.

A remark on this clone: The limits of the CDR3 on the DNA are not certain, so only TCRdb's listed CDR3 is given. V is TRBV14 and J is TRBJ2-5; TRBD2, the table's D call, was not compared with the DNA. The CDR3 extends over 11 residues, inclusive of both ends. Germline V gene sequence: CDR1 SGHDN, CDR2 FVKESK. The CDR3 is CASSTSGTQYF.

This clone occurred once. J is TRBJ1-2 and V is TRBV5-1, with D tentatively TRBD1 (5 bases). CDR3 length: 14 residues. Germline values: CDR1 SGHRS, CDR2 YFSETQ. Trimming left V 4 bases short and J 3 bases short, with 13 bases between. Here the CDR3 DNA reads TGCGCCAGCAGCCGAATTACAGGTGACTATGGCTACACCTTC. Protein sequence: CASSRITGDYGYTF.

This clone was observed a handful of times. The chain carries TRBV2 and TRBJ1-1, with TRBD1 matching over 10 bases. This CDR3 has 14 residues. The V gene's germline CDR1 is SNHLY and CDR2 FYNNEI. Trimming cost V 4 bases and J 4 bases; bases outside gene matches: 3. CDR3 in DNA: TGTGCCAGCAGTGGGGACAGGGGTAGCACTGAAGCTTTCTTT. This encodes CASSGDRGSTEAFF.

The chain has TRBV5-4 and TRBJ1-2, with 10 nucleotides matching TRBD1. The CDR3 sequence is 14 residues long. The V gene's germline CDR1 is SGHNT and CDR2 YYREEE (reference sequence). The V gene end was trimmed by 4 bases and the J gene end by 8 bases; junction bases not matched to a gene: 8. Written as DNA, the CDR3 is TGTGCCAGCAGCAGCTCAGACAGGGGGCACGGCTACACCTTC. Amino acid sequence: CASSSSDRGHGYTF.

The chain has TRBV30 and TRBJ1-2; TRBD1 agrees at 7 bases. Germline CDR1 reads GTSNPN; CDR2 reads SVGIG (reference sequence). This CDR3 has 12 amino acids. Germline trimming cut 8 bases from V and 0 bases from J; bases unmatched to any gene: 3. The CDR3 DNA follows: TGTGCCCGGGACAGCACTAACTATGGCTACACCTTC. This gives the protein CARDSTNYGYTF.

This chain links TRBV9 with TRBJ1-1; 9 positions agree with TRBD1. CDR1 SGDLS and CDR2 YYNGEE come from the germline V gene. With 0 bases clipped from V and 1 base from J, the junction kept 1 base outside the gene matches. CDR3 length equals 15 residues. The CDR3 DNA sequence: TGTGCCAGCAGCGTAGAGGGACAGGGGAACACTGAAGCTTTCTTT. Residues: CASSVEGQGNTEAFF.

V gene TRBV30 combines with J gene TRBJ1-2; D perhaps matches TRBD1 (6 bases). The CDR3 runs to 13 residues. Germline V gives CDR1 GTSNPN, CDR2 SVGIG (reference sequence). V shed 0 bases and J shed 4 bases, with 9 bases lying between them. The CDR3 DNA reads TGTGCCTGGAGTGTAATGACAGGCTATGGCTACACCTTC. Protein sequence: CAWSVMTGYGYTF.

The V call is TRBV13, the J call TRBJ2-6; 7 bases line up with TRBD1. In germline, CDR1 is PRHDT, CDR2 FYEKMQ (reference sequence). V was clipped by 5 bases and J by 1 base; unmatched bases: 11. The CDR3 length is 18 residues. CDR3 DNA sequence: TGTGCCAGCAGCCAACGGGACAGACAATCTTCTGGGGCCAACGTCCTGACTTTC. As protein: CASSQRDRQSSGANVLTF. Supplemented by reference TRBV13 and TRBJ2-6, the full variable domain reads AAGVIQSPRHLIKEKRETATLKCYPIPRHDTVYWYQQGPGQDPQFLISFYEKMQSDKGSIPDRFSAQQFSDYHSELNMSSLELGDSALYFCASSQRDRQSSGANVLTFGAGSRLTVL.

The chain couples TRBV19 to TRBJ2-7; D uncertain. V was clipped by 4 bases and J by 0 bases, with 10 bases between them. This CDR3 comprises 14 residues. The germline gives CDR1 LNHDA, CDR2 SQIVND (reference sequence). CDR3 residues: CASSKGSGSYEQYF. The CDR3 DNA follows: TGTGCCAGTAGTAAAGGATCGGGCTCCTACGAGCAGTACTTC. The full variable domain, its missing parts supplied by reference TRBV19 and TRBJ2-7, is DGGITQSPKYLFRKEGQNVTLSCEQNLNHDAMYWYRQDPGQGLRLIYYSQIVNDFQKGDIAEGYSVSREKKESFPLTVTSAQKNPTAFYLCASSKGSGSYEQYFGPGTRLTVT.

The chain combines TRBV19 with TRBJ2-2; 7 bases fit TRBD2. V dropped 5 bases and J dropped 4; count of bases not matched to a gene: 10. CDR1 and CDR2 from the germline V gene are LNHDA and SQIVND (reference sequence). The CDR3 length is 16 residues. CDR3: CASSSWGTTVTGELFF. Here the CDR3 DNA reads TGTGCCAGTAGTTCGTGGGGGACTACCGTCACCGGGGAGCTGTTTTTT.

CDR3 region: CATTTGQGPEDTQYF. The CDR3 DNA follows: TGTGCCACCACGACGGGGCAGGGGCCAGAAGATACGCAGTATTTT. This rearrangement joins TRBV19 to TRBJ2-3, with D possibly being TRBD1 (6 bases). Deletions cut 10 bases from V and 5 bases from J, with 22 bases between. This CDR3 comprises 15 residues. Germline CDR1 LNHDA, CDR2 SQIVND (reference sequence).

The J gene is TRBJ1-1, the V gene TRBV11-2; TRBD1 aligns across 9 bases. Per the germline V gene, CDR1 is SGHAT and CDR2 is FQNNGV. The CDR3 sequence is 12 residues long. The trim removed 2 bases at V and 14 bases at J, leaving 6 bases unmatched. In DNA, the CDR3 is TGTGCCAGCAGCTTATGGACAGGGGATATGTTCTTT. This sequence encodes CASSLWTGDMFF.

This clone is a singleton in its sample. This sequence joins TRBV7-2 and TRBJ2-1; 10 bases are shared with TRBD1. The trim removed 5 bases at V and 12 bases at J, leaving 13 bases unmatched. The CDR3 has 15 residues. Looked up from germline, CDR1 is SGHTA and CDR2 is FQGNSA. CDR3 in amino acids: CASSRGSGTGDRQFF. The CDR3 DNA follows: TGTGCCAGCAGCCGCGGGTCCGGGACAGGGGATCGGCAGTTCTTC.

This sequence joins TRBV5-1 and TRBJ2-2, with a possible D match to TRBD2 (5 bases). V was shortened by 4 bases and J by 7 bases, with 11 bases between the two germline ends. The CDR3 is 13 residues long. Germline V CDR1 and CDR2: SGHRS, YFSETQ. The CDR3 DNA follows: TGCGCCAGCAGCAGCGGACCTATCGGGGAGCTGTTTTTT. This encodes CASSSGPIGELFF.

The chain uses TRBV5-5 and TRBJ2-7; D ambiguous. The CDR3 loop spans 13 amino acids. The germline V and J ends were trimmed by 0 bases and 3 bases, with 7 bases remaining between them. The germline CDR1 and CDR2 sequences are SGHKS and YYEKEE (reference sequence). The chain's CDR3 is CASSLGHSYEQYF. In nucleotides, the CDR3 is TGTGCCAGCAGCTTGGGGCACAGCTACGAGCAGTACTTC. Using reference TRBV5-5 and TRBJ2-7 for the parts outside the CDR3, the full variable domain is DAGVTQSPTHLIKTRGQQVTLRCSPISGHKSVSWYQQVLGQGPQFIFQYYEKEERGRGNFPDRFSARQFPNYSSELNVNALLLGDSALYLCASSLGHSYEQYFGPGTRLTVT.

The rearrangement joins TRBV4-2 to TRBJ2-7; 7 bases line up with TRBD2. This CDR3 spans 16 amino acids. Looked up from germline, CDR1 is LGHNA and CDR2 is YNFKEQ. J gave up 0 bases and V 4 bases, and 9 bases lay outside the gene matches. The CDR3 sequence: CASSLASGAASYEQYF. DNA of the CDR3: TGTGCCAGCAGCCTAGCAAGCGGGGCAGCCTCCTACGAGCAGTACTTC.

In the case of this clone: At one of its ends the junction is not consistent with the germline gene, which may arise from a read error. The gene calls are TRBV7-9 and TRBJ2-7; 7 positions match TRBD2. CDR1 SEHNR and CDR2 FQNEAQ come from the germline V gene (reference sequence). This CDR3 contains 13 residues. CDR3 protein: CSSSLIGGGEQYF. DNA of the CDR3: TGTTCCAGCAGCTTAATTGGGGGGGGCGAGCAGTACTTC.

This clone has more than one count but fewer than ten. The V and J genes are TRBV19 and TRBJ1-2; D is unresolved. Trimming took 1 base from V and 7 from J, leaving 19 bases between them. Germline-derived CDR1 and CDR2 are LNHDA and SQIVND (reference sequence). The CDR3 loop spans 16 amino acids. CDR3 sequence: CASSIAGSGTLTGYTF. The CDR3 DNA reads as TGTGCCAGTAGTATAGCTGGGAGCGGAACATTGACTGGCTACACCTTC.

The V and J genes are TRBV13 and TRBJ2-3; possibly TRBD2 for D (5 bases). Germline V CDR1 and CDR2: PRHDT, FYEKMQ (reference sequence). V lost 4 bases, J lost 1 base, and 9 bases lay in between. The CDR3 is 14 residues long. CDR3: CASSSSEGTDTQYF. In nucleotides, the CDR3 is TGTGCCAGCAGCTCTTCGGAGGGCACAGATACGCAGTATTTT.

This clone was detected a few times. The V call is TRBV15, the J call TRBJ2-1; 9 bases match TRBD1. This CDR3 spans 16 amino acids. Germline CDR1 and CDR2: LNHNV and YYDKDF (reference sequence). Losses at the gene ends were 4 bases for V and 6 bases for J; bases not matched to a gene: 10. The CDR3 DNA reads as TGTGCCACCAGCAAATCCCGGGACAGGGTGCGCAATGAGCAGTTCTTC. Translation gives CATSKSRDRVRNEQFF.

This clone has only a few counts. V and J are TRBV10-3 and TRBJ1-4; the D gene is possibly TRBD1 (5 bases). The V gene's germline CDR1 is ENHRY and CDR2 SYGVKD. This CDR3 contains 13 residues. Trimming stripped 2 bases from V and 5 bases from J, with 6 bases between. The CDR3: CAISERQNEKLFF. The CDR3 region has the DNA TGTGCCATCAGTGAGAGACAGAATGAAAAACTGTTTTTT.

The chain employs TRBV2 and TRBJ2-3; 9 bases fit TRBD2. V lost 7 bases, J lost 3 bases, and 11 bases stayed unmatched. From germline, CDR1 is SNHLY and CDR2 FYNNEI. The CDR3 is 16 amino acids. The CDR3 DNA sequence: TGTGCCAGCAATTCGGGGCGGGAGGGAGGGACAGATACGCAGTATTTT. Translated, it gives CASNSGREGGTDTQYF.

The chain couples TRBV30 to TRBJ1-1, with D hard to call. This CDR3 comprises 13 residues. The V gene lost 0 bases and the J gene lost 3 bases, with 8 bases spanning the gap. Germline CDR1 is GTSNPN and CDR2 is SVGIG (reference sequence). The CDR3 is CAWSVLRYTEAFF. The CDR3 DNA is TGTGCCTGGAGTGTACTTCGGTACACTGAAGCTTTCTTT.

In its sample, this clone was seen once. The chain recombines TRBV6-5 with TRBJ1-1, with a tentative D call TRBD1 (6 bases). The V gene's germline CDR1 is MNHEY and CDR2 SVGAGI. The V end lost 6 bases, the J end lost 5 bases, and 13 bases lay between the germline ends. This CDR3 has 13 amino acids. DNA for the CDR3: TGTGCCAGCAGCAGACAGGAAGGAACTGAAGCTTTCTTT. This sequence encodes CASSRQEGTEAFF.

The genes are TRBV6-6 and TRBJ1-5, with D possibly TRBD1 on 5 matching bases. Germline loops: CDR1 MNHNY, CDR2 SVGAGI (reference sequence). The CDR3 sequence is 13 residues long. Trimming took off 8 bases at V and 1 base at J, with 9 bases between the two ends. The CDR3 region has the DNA TGTGCCAGCGCTAGGGGCAGCAATCAGCCCCAGCATTTT. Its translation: CASARGSNQPQHF.

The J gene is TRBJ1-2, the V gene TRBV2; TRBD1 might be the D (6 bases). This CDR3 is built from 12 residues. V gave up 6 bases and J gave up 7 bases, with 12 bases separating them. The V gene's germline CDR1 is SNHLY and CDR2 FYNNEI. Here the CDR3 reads CASSNREGGYTF. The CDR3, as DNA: TGTGCCAGCAGCAACAGGGAAGGTGGCTACACCTTC. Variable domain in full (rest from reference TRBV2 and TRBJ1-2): EPEVTQTPSHQVTQMGQEVILRCVPISNHLYFYWYRQILGQKVEFLVSFYNNEISEKSEIFDDQFSVERPDGSNFTLKIRSTKLEDSAMYFCASSNREGGYTFGSGTRLTVV.

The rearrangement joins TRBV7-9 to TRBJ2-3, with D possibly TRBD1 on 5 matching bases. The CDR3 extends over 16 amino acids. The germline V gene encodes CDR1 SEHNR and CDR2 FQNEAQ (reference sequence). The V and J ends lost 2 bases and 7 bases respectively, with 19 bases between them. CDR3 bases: TGTGCCAGCAGCTTACTGCGCGACAGAGGTATTCATACGCAGTATTTT. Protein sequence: CASSLLRDRGIHTQYF.

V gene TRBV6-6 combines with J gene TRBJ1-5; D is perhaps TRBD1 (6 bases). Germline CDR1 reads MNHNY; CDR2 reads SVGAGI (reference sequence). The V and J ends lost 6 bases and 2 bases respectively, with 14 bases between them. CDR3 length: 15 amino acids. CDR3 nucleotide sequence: TGTGCCAGCAGCCCACAGGGAGCGGGCAATCAGCCCCAGCATTTT. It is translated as CASSPQGAGNQPQHF.

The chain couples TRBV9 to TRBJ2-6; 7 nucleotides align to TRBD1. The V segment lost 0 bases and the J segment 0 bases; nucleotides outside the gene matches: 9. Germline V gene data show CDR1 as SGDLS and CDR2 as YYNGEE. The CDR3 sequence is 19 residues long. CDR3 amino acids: CASSVALTGPGSGANVLTF. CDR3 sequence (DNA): TGTGCCAGCAGCGTAGCCCTGACAGGGCCCGGCTCTGGGGCCAACGTCCTGACTTTC.

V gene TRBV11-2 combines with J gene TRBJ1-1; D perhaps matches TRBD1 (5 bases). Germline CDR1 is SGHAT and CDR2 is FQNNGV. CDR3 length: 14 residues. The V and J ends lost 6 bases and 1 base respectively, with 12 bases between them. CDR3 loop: CASSRQIANTEAFF. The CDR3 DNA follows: TGTGCCAGCAGTCGACAGATCGCGAACACTGAAGCTTTCTTT.

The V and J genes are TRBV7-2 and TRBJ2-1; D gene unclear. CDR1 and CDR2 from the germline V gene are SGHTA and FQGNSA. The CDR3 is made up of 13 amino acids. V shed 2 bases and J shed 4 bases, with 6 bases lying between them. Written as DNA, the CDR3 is TGTGCCAGCAGCTTAATGAGGTACAATGAGCAGTTCTTC. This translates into CASSLMRYNEQFF.